This T cell receptor (beta chain) was sequenced in a study of identifying expanded T cells in peripheral blood. TCRdb's table, derived via immunoSEQ multiplex PCR, lists solely in-frame clones and lacks some. Of approximately 91,000 clones in the sample, about 91% are singletons; the top ten hold 3% to 4%. Study results and limitations: Variance in clone template counts between roughly 2-week samples significantly increased with total template count across all healthy donors.

This CDR3 spans 13 amino acids. Per germline, CDR1 ENHRY and CDR2 SYGVKD. Trimming pared 0 bases from V and 3 bases from J, leaving 5 bases between. During the collection period, no donor immune events like infections were recorded. Comments on this clone: The antigen is not known.

The chain combines TRBV10-3 with TRBJ1-2; D is possibly TRBD1 (5 bases). This clonotype originated in a person aged 18 to 70 in good health. Sample: blood. CDR3 protein: CAISESGDYGYTF. The DNA of the CDR3 is TGTGCCATCAGTGAGTCGGGGGACTATGGCTACACCTTC.